A single sample is the source of the 16 T cell receptor beta chains below, sequenced in a study of tumor-infiltrating lymphocytes in primary liver carcinoma. Total RNA and DNA came together from roughly 20-30 mg of bulk tissue without cell sorting. The researchers produced TCR beta cDNA from approximately 0.45 ug total RNA with a constant-region primer. Three rounds of nested multiplex PCR with slightly modified ARM-PCR produced TCR beta libraries. Amplification in the first two PCR rounds was performed using TRBV1-TRBV30 forward primers and a C-beta reverse primer for around 9 cycles each. Each CDR3 protein is one row after TCRdb ran MiXCR on the multiplex PCR reads. The profile covers 80,000 or so distinct CDR3 sequences, with roughly two thirds appearing a single time and 26% taken by the ten largest. Sequenced material: tumor-adjacent normal liver tissue. These receptors all stem from a man between 35 and 55 years old with primary liver carcinoma and hepatitis B virus infection.

Comment on this clonotype: This CDR3 fails to terminate in the conserved phenylalanine or tryptophan, so it likely reflects a read error. The gene calls are TRBV4-1 and TRBJ2-7, with 10 bases identical to TRBD1. Germline CDR1 and CDR2: MGHRA and YSYEKL. The length of the CDR3 is 15 residues. CDR3: CATSQAGTGVYEQYL. In DNA form, the CDR3 reads TGCGCCACCAGCCAGGCCGGGACAGGGGTCTACGAGCAGTACTTA.

The chain uses TRBV12-3 or TRBV12-4 and TRBJ2-1; 8 nucleotides agree with TRBD2. J gave up 1 base and V 6 bases, and 8 bases lay outside the gene matches. The CDR3 spans 16 residues. The CDR3 is CASSDRGLVSYNEQFF. CDR3 bases: TGTGCCAGCAGCGATCGGGGACTAGTATCCTACAATGAGCAGTTCTTC.

In its sample, this clonotype was seen a few times. Relative to the germline gene, one junction end is altered; a read error may explain this. This rearrangement joins TRBV29-1 to TRBJ2-7; D ambiguous. The CDR3 is 13 residues long. The germline gives CDR1 SQVTM, CDR2 ANQGSEA. CDR3 sequence (DNA): TGCAGTGTTGAAAACGGGCTTACCTACGAGCAGTACTTC. It encodes CSVENGLTYEQYF.

Comments on this clonotype: The germline gene is not matched at one end of the junction; a read error may be the cause. The chain joins TRBV29-1 to TRBJ2-7; 10 bases match TRBD1. Germline CDR1 reads SQVTM; CDR2 reads ANQGSEA. This CDR3 contains 15 residues. Here the CDR3 reads CGVDPGQGSSYEQYF. CDR3 nucleotides: TGCGGCGTTGACCCGGGACAGGGGAGCTCCTACGAGCAGTACTTT.

About this clonotype: One junction end does not reproduce the germline sequence, and a read error may be involved. The rearrangement uses TRBV6-2 or TRBV6-3 and TRBJ2-1, with TRBD2 matching over 7 bases. The length of the CDR3 is 17 residues. Germline V CDR1 and CDR2: MNHEY, SVGEGT. The CDR3 nucleotides are TGTGCCAGCAGTCACGAAGAAGGAGCGGGACTGGGGAATGAGCAATTCTTC. Translation gives CASSHEEGAGLGNEQFF.

Concerning this clonotype itself: Because it lacks the conserved phenylalanine or tryptophan at the end, this CDR3 is likely a read error. CDR3 residues: CSVSGTRYDKQYL. The CDR3 coding sequence is TGCAGCGTTTCCGGGACTAGGTACGATAAGCAGTATCTT. The genes are TRBV29-1 and TRBJ2-3, with TRBD2 matching 8 bases. Germline CDR1 and CDR2: SQVTM and ANQGSEA. This CDR3 comprises 13 residues.

The J gene is TRBJ1-2, the V gene TRBV12-3 or TRBV12-4; weak D call: TRBD1 (5 bases). V lost 8 bases and J 2 bases, leaving 15 bases between the germline ends. The CDR3 sequence is 14 residues long. CDR3 protein: CASSSQGGNYGYTF. The CDR3 DNA is TGTGCCAGCTCCTCCCAGGGTGGAAACTATGGCTACACCTTC.

With respect to this clonotype: Lacking the conserved final phenylalanine or tryptophan, this CDR3 likely reflects a read error. The chain is built from TRBV4-3 and TRBJ2-1; D is possibly TRBD2 (6 bases). This CDR3 has 16 residues. Germline V CDR1 and CDR2: LGHNA, YSLEER. V lost 7 bases and J 2 bases, leaving 18 bases between the germline ends. The CDR3 protein is CASTLLAGLTYNEQFY. The CDR3 DNA is TGCGCCAGCACCCTACTAGCCGGGTTAACCTACAATGAGCAGTTCTAC.

This clonotype has ten or more counts. The CDR3 nucleotides are TGTGCCAGCAGTTACTCGACCCACCGGGATGAGCAGTTCTTC. Protein product: CASSYSTHRDEQFF. The chain links TRBV6-2 or TRBV6-3 to TRBJ2-1; D call uncertain. The V gene lost 0 bases and the J gene lost 8 bases, with 11 bases spanning the gap. CDR1 and CDR2 from the germline V gene are MNHEY and SVGEGT. The CDR3 totals 14 residues.

The V call is TRBV4-3, the J call TRBJ1-6; 8 nucleotides agree with TRBD1. Trimming took 9 bases from V and 7 from J; bases not matched to a gene: 14. The CDR3 is made up of 16 amino acids. The germline V gene encodes CDR1 LGHNA and CDR2 YSLEER. In DNA form, the CDR3 reads TGCGCCAGTAGCTCCTGGGACAGGAGAAGGAATTCACCCCTCCACTTT. Protein: CASSSWDRRRNSPLHF.

To note about this clonotype: Here the CDR3 omits its conserved ending phenylalanine or tryptophan, so a read error is the likely source. This chain joins TRBV6-2 or TRBV6-3 and TRBJ2-2; D is unresolved. Germline CDR1 and CDR2: MNHEY and SVGEGT. The CDR3 has 13 amino acids. Here the CDR3 reads CARSYYLSGELFS. CDR3 DNA sequence: TGTGCCAGGAGTTACTACTTAAGCGGGGAGCTGTTTTCT.

Concerning this clonotype: One end of the junction varies from germline; a read error may be responsible. The chain has TRBV29-1 and TRBJ1-4; TRBD1 agrees at 11 bases. CDR1 SQVTM and CDR2 ANQGSEA come from the germline V gene. The CDR3 is made up of 13 amino acids. The CDR3 sequence is CSARTGGGEKLSF. In nucleotides, the CDR3 is TGCAGCGCTAGGACAGGGGGCGGTGAAAAACTGTCTTTT.

This clonotype was observed many times. V and J are TRBV11-2 and TRBJ2-7; D is possibly TRBD2 (6 bases). V was clipped by 6 bases and J by 0 bases, with 15 bases between them. Per germline, CDR1 SGHAT and CDR2 FQNNGV. This CDR3 is built from 15 residues. The CDR3 loop is CASSPGTARSYEQYF. In nucleotides, the CDR3 is TGTGCCAGCAGTCCTGGGACTGCCCGCTCCTACGAGCAGTACTTC.

The CDR3 here is CASSLGLAGDQYF. The CDR3 DNA reads TGTGCCAGCAGCCTGGGGCTAGCAGGGGACCAGTACTTC. This sequence joins TRBV11-1 and TRBJ2-7; possibly TRBD1 for D (6 bases). V lost 5 bases and J lost 10, with 18 bases in between. CDR1 is SGHAT and CDR2 is FQDESV in the germline V gene (reference sequence). The CDR3 sequence is 13 residues long.

This chain connects TRBV11-2 to TRBJ2-7; D remains unclear. The CDR3 covers 13 residues. Germline V gives CDR1 SGHAT, CDR2 FQNNGV. V lost 3 bases to trimming and J lost 12 bases, with 18 bases between them. CDR3 sequence reads: CASSFDCAYEWYF. The CDR3 DNA is TGTGCCAGCAGCTTTGACTGCGCCTACGAGTGGTACTTC. Filled out from reference TRBV11-2 and TRBJ2-7, the complete variable domain reads EAGVAQSPRYKIIEKRQSVAFWCNPISGHATLYWYQQILGQGPKLLIQFQNNGVVDDSQLPKDRFSAERLKGVDSTLKIQPAKLEDSAVYLCASSFDCAYEWYFGPGTRLTVT.

V gene TRBV11-2 combines with J gene TRBJ1-6; unclear D gene. V lost 6 bases and J 16 bases, leaving 28 bases between the germline ends. The germline V gene has CDR1 SGHAT and CDR2 FQNNGV. CDR3 size: 16 residues. In DNA, the CDR3 is TGTGCCAGCAGGTCAGATCTTAGCAGCCAATTCAGAACTCTCCACTTT. It yields the protein CASRSDLSSQFRTLHF.